This TCR beta chain was obtained from a study of blood T cell repertoires in COVID-19. Study context: Researchers got acute and convalescent COVID-19 samples from the United States, Italy and Spain.

Assay used: immunoSEQ multiplex PCR; TCRdb lists only in-frame clones, some missing. The repertoire consists of 150,000 to 200,000 clones, with 82% occurring once and the leading ten covering roughly 7.1%. Enrolled during active infection, Seattle patients were then followed longitudinally. CDR3 size: 13 residues. Germline V gene data show CDR1 as KGHDR and CDR2 as SFDVKD. Trimming removed 7 bases from V and 5 bases from J, with 11 bases in between. The J gene is TRBJ1-5, the V gene TRBV24-1, with TRBD1 as a possible D gene (6 bases). The TCR originated in a woman in her sixties or seventies with COVID-19, enrolled during active disease. The sample consisted of peripheral blood. CDR3 sequence (DNA): TGTGCCACCAGCACAGGGTGGGATCAGCCCCAGCATTTT. Its protein product is CATSTGWDQPQHF.